This entry lists 11 T cell receptor beta chains sequenced from one sample in a study of breast tumors, draining lymph nodes, adjacent tissues (dated by TCRdb to 2016 to 2017). Lymph node samples were obtained from the axillary draining lymph nodes of breast cancer patients. Libraries were constructed by multiplex PCR. The data were produced on an Illumina HiSeq 2000. TCRdb's own reprocessing of the public reads used fastp at Q25 and MiXCR and kept productive beta chains. Rows matching on CDR3 protein sequence are summarized as one entry with the most common DNA and genes. For this sample there are approximately 300,000 distinct CDR3 sequences; about 33% appear just once. Around 1.1% of the sample lies in the top ten. Specimen: axillary lymph node tissue. These receptors all stem from a female donor with breast cancer. Some clones in this sample may be carry-over from other donors' samples.

This clonotype has just a few counts. The V call is TRBV18, the J call TRBJ1-6; tentative D call: TRBD1 (5 bases). Looked up from germline, CDR1 is KGHSH and CDR2 is LQKENI. V shed 3 bases and J shed 6 bases, with 18 bases lying between them. CDR3 size: 17 residues. The CDR3 coding sequence is TGTGCCAGCTCACCGACCGGGCAGGGCAAGGTTAATTCACCCCTCCACTTT. Translated: CASSPTGQGKVNSPLHF.

The gene calls are TRBV12-3 or TRBV12-4 and TRBJ2-1, with 7 bases matching TRBD1. The CDR3 covers 15 residues. J was trimmed by 8 bases and V by 7 bases; bases with no gene match: 14. The CDR3 DNA sequence: TGTGCCAGCACCCCTCGACAGGGAGTTTACGATGAGCAGTTCTTC. It is translated as CASTPRQGVYDEQFF.

This rearrangement joins TRBV3-1 to TRBJ2-7; maybe TRBD2 (5 bases). Trimming removed 3 bases at V and 1 base at J, with 13 bases between. Germline assignment: CDR1 LGHDT and CDR2 YNNKEL (reference sequence). This CDR3 comprises 15 residues. The CDR3 here is CASSHGSGASYEQYF. The CDR3 region has the DNA TGTGCCAGCAGCCATGGGAGCGGTGCTTCCTACGAGCAGTACTTC.

The table lists this clonotype with many counts. The genes are TRBV19 and TRBJ2-7; D not certain. The CDR3 totals 14 residues. Trimming removed 6 bases from V and 0 bases from J, with 12 bases in between. Per the germline V gene, CDR1 is LNHDA and CDR2 is SQIVND (reference sequence). The DNA for the CDR3 is TGTGCCAGTAGCGCGACAATAAACTCCTACGAGCAGTACTTC. Translation gives CASSATINSYEQYF.

Many counts were recorded for this clonotype. The chain carries TRBV11-2 and TRBJ2-7, with 7 nucleotides matching TRBD1. The CDR3 covers 13 residues. V dropped 5 bases and J dropped 2; count of bases not matched to a gene: 3. The germline V gene has CDR1 SGHAT and CDR2 FQNNGV. In DNA form, the CDR3 reads TGTGCCAGCAGCGTTGGACAGGCCTACGAGCAGTACTTC. Encoded protein: CASSVGQAYEQYF.

This clonotype has a count of ten or more. The V call is TRBV10-1, the J call TRBJ2-2; TRBD1 matches at 7 bases. CDR3 length: 15 amino acids. In germline, CDR1 is WNHNN, CDR2 SYGVQD (reference sequence). With V trimmed by 4 bases and J by 1 base, 3 bases remained unmatched. CDR3 sequence reads: CASSGRTGNTGELFF. The CDR3 DNA reads as TGCGCCAGCAGTGGCCGGACAGGGAACACCGGGGAGCTGTTTTTT.

The J gene is TRBJ1-6, the V gene TRBV7-6; D might be TRBD1 (6 bases). The CDR3 totals 14 residues. Deletions cut 5 bases from V and 6 bases from J, with 11 bases between. Germline CDR1 SGHVS, CDR2 FNYEAQ. CDR3 sequence (DNA): TGTGCCAGCAGCCACGGACAGATTAATTCACCCCTCCACTTT. It is translated as CASSHGQINSPLHF.

This clonotype was detected many times. A read error may be the cause here, since a much bigger clone is one base away. The rearrangement uses TRBV4-3 and TRBJ2-6; TRBD1 aligns across 7 bases. This CDR3 contains 17 residues. Germline CDR1 and CDR2: LGHNA and YSLEER. Written as DNA, the CDR3 is TGCGCCAGCAGCCAACGGACAGGCCCCTCTGGGGCCAACGTCCCGACTTTC. Protein sequence: CASSQRTGPSGANVPTF.

This clonotype occurred once. A much larger clone differs by one base, so this may be a read error. The chain links TRBV4-2 to TRBJ1-3; D not certain. Germline V gives CDR1 LGHNA, CDR2 YNFKEQ. CDR3 length: 14 amino acids. CDR3: CAGSQFGSGNTIYF. CDR3 in DNA: TGTGCCGGCAGCCAATTTGGCTCTGGAAACACCATATATTTT.

This clonotype was seen at least ten times. This chain connects TRBV2 to TRBJ2-7; D perhaps matches TRBD2 (5 bases). The CDR3 is 15 residues long. V lost 7 bases and J 6 bases, leaving 22 bases between the germline ends. In germline, CDR1 is SNHLY, CDR2 FYNNEI. In nucleotides, the CDR3 is TGTGCCAGCACGGCCTTCCGGGAAGAGGGATCCGAGCAGTACTTC. This sequence encodes CASTAFREEGSEQYF.

With regard to this clonotype: Sequence at one end of the junction differs from germline and may be a read error. The chain combines TRBV7-2 with TRBJ1-2; D might be TRBD1 (5 bases). Germline assignment: CDR1 SGHTA and CDR2 FQGNSA. CDR3 length equals 13 residues. CDR3 nucleotides: TGTGCCAGCAGTGTATTTCAGGGATCGAGCTACGCCTTC. Its translation: CASSVFQGSSYAF.